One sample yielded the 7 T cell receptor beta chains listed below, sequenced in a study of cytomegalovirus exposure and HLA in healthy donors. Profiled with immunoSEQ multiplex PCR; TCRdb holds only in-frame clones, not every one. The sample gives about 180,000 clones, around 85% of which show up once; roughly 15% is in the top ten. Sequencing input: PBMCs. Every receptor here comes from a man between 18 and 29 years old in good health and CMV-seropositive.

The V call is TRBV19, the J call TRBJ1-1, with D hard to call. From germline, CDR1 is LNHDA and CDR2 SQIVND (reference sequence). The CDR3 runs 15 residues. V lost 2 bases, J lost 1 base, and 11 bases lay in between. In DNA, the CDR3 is TGTGCCAGTAGTATAACCCCGGTCCCGAACACTGAAGCTTTCTTT. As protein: CASSITPVPNTEAFF.

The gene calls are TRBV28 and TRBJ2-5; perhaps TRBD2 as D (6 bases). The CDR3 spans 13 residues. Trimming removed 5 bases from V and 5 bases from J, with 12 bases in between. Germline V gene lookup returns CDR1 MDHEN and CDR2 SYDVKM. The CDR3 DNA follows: TGTGCCAGCAGTGGGGAGGCGAGGGAGACCCAGTACTTC. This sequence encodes CASSGEARETQYF.

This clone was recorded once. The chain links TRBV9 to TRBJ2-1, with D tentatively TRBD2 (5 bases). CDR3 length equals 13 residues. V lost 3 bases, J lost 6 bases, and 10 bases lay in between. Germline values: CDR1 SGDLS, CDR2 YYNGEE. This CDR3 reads CASSAGRANEQFF. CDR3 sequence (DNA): TGTGCCAGCAGCGCTGGGCGGGCCAATGAGCAGTTCTTC. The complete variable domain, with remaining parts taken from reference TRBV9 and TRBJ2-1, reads DSGVTQTPKHLITATGQRVTLRCSPRSGDLSVYWYQQSLDQGLQFLIQYYNGEERAKGNILERFSAQQFPDLHSELNLSSLELGDSALYFCASSAGRANEQFFGPGTRLTVL.

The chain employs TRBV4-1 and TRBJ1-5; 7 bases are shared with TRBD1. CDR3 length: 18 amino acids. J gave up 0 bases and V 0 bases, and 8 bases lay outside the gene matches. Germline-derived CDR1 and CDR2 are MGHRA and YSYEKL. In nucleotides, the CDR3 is TGCGCCAGCAGCCAAGAGGCCCCGGGACAGTATAGCAATCAGCCCCAGCATTTT. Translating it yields CASSQEAPGQYSNQPQHF.

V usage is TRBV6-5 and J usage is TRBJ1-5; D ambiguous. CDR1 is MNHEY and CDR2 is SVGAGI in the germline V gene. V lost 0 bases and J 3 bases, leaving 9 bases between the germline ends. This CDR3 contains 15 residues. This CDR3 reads CASSYSGGDNQPQHF. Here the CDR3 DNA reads TGTGCCAGCAGTTACTCAGGCGGAGACAATCAGCCCCAGCATTTT.

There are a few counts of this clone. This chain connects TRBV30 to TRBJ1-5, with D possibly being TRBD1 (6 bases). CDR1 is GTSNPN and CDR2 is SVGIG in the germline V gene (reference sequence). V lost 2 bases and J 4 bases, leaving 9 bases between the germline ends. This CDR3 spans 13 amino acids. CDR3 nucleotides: TGTGCCTGGAGTACGACAGGAAATCAGCCCCAGCATTTT. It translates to CAWSTTGNQPQHF. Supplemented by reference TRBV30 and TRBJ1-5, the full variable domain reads SQTIHQWPATLVQPVGSPLSLECTVEGTSNPNLYWYRQAAGRGLQLLFYSVGIGQISSEVPQNLSASRPQDRQFILSSKKLLLSDSGFYLCAWSTTGNQPQHFGDGTRLSIL.

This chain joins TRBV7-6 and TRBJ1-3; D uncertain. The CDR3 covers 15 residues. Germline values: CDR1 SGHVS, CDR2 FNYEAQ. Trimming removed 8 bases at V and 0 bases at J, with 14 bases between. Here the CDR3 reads CASAPSLGSGNTIYF. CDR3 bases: TGTGCCAGCGCGCCGTCCCTAGGCTCTGGAAACACCATATATTTT. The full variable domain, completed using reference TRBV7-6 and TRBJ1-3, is GAGVSQSPRYKVTKRGQDVALRCDPISGHVSLYWYRQALGQGPEFLTYFNYEAQQDKSGLPNDRFSAERPEGSISTLTIQRTEQRDSAMYRCASAPSLGSGNTIYFGEGSWLTVV.